Each of the 8 T cell receptor beta chains below was sequenced from the same sample in a study of T cells in Graves' hyperthyroidism and ophthalmopathy. The CDR3 regions of TCR beta were amplified from RNA transcripts. HTBI primers were employed in a first-round RT-PCR of the TCR CDR3. TCRdb re-analysed the multiplex PCR reads in MiXCR, keeping a single row per CDR3 protein. The table records 500,000 to 800,000 distinct CDR3 sequences, about 14% of them present only once. Sequencing was carried out using blood. These receptors all stem from a woman between 45 and 60 years old with Graves' ophthalmopathy.

At least ten counts were recorded for this clonotype. The rearrangement links TRBV9 to TRBJ1-1; TRBD1 might be the D (5 bases). The V gene lost 0 bases and the J gene lost 4 bases, with 10 bases spanning the gap. The V gene's germline CDR1 is SGDLS and CDR2 YYNGEE. The CDR3 extends over 14 amino acids. In nucleotides, the CDR3 is TGTGCCAGCAGCGTAGGCAGGGTAGGCACTGAAGCTTTCTTT. As protein: CASSVGRVGTEAFF.

This clonotype was picked up many times. The chain links TRBV12-3 or TRBV12-4 to TRBJ1-5, with TRBD1 as a possible D gene (6 bases). The CDR3 runs 14 residues. Trimming shortened V by 6 bases and J by 7 bases, and 16 bases separated the two germline ends. DNA for the CDR3: TGTGCCAGCAGCAGGACAGTAATAGGCCAGCCCCAGCATTTT. Protein product: CASSRTVIGQPQHF.

This clonotype was counted many times. The V call is TRBV27, the J call TRBJ2-1, with 10 nucleotides matching TRBD1. There are 15 residues in the CDR3. V shed 9 bases, J shed 5 bases, and the junction held 10 bases outside the gene matches. The germline V gene has CDR1 MNHEY and CDR2 SMNVEV (reference sequence). The CDR3 here is CASFRGDRGDNEQFF. The CDR3 DNA reads TGTGCCAGTTTCAGGGGGGACAGGGGTGACAATGAGCAGTTCTTC.

This clonotype was seen many times. The V and J genes are TRBV24-1 and TRBJ2-5, with TRBD2 as a possible D gene (5 bases). The germline V gene has CDR1 KGHDR and CDR2 SFDVKD. This CDR3 contains 11 residues. V gave up 5 bases and J gave up 7 bases, with 7 bases separating them. This CDR3 is CATSAAGTQYF. In DNA form, the CDR3 reads TGTGCCACCAGTGCGGCGGGGACCCAGTACTTC.

With regard to this clonotype: Sequence at one end of the junction differs from germline and may be a read error. This chain connects TRBV5-1 to TRBJ1-2; no clear D. The CDR3 spans 12 residues. Per the germline V gene, CDR1 is SGHRS and CDR2 is YFSETQ. The DNA for the CDR3 is TGCGTCAGCAGCTCGGACGTAGATGGCTACACCTTC. Translated, it gives CVSSSDVDGYTF.

This clonotype was recorded many times. The gene calls are TRBV7-2 and TRBJ2-5; D unclear. Germline assignment: CDR1 SGHTA and CDR2 FQGNSA. Trimming stripped 4 bases from V and 2 bases from J, with 11 bases between. This CDR3 spans 14 amino acids. This CDR3 is CASSSSTVQETQYF. The CDR3 coding sequence is TGTGCCAGCAGCTCATCGACGGTACAAGAGACCCAGTACTTC.

J is TRBJ1-1 and V is TRBV6-1; tentative D call: TRBD1 (6 bases). Germline assignment: CDR1 MNHNS and CDR2 SASEGT. The ends were cut back, 4 bases at V and 1 base at J, with 16 bases in the middle. This CDR3 is 16 amino acids long. This CDR3 reads CASSATGRVRNTEAFF. CDR3 in DNA: TGTGCCAGCAGTGCTACAGGGAGGGTTAGGAACACTGAAGCTTTCTTT.

This clonotype was observed at least ten times. The V call is TRBV2, the J call TRBJ2-2; 7 nucleotides line up with TRBD1. This CDR3 comprises 15 residues. Germline V lookup: CDR1 SNHLY, CDR2 FYNNEI. V gave up 6 bases and J gave up 3 bases; unmatched junction bases: 7. The CDR3 protein is CASRDDTGDTGELFF. In DNA, the CDR3 is TGTGCCAGCAGAGATGACACAGGGGACACCGGGGAGCTGTTTTTT.